This T cell receptor beta chain was obtained from a study of blood T cell repertoires in COVID-19. Study summary: T cells, B-cell-depleted T cells, or PBMCs supplied cDNA or gDNA.

Here immunoSEQ multiplex PCR was the method, and the copy in TCRdb shows in-frame clones only, minus some. The sample holds 540,000 or so clones; less than 90% are singletons and the top ten take roughly 7.3%. This CDR3 comprises 13 residues. The V end was cut by 1 base, the J end by 5 bases, with 8 bases between. Germline assignment: CDR1 GTSNPN and CDR2 SVGIG (reference sequence). This sequence originates from a woman in her 50s with COVID-19, enrolled during active disease. The sample was peripheral blood. V gene TRBV30 combines with J gene TRBJ1-4, with D maybe TRBD1 (5 bases). The CDR3 bases are TGTGCCTGGAGTGGGGGCATGAATGAAAAACTGTTTTTT. Translation: CAWSGGMNEKLFF.